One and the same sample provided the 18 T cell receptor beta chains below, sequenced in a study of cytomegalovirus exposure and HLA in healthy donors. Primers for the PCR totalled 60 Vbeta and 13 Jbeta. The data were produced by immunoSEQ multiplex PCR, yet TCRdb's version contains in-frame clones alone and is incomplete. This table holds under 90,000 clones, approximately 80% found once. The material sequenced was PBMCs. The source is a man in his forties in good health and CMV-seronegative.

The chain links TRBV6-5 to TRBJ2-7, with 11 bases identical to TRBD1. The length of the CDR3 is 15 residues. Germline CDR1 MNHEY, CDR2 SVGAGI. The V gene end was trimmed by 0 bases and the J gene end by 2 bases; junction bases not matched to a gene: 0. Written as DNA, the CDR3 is TGTGCCAGCAGTTACTCGGACAGGGGGCCCTACGAGCAGTACTTC. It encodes CASSYSDRGPYEQYF.

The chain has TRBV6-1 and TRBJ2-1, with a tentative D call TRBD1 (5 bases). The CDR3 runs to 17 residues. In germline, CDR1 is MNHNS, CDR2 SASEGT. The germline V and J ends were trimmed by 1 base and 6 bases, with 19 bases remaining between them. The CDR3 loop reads CASSEVYRPMTGNEQFF. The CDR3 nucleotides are TGTGCCAGCAGTGAAGTCTACAGGCCAATGACGGGCAATGAGCAGTTCTTC.

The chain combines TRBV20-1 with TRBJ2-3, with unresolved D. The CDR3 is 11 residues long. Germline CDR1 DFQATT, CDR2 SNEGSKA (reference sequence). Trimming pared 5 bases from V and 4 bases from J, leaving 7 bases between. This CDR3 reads CSAAAADTQYF. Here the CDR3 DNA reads TGCAGTGCTGCGGCGGCAGATACGCAGTATTTT.

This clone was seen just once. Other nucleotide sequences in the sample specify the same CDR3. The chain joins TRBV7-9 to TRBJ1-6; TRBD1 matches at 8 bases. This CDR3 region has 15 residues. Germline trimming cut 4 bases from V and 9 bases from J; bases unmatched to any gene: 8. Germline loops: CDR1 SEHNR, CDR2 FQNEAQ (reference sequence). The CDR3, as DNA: TGTGCCAGCAGCTCCCAGGGGGCTGGTACTTCACCCCTCCACTTT. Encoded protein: CASSSQGAGTSPLHF.

CDR3 loop: CAWSVGGGPASPLHF. The CDR3 DNA is TGTGCCTGGAGTGTGGGAGGGGGGCCCGCTTCACCCCTCCACTTT. This chain connects TRBV30 to TRBJ1-6, with D possibly matching TRBD1 (6 bases). In germline, CDR1 is GTSNPN, CDR2 SVGIG (reference sequence). The CDR3 spans 15 residues. Trimming pared 0 bases from V and 9 bases from J, leaving 15 bases between.

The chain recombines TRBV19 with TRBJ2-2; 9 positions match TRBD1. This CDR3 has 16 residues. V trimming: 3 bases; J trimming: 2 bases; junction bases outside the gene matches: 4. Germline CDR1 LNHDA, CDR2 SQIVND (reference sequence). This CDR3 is CASSIGGQGNTGELFF. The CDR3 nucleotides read TGTGCCAGTAGTATTGGGGGACAGGGTAACACCGGGGAGCTGTTTTTT.

The CDR3 sequence is CASSLGGNGNTEAFF. The CDR3, as DNA: TGTGCCAGCAGCTTGGGAGGGAACGGGAACACTGAAGCTTTCTTT. The chain recombines TRBV5-6 with TRBJ1-1, with no clear D. The CDR3 contains 15 residues. Deletions cut 0 bases from V and 1 base from J, with 10 bases between. The germline gives CDR1 SGHDT, CDR2 YYEEEE.

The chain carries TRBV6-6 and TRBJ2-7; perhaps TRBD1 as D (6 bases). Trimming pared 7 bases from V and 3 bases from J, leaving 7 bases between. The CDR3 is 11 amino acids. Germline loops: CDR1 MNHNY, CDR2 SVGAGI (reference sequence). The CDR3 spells CASKGGYEQYF. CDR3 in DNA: TGTGCCAGCAAAGGGGGCTACGAGCAGTACTTC.

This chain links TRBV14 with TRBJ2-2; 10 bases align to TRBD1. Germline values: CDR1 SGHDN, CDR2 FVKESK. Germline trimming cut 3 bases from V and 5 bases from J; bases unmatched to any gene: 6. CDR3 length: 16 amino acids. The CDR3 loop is CASSHQDRGLTGELFF. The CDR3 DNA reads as TGTGCCAGCAGCCATCAAGACAGGGGGCTAACCGGGGAGCTGTTTTTT.

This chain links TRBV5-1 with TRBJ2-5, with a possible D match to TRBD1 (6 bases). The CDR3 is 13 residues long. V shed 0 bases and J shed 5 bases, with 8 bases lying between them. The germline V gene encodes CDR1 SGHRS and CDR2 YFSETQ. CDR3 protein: CASSLAGAETQYF. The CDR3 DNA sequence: TGCGCCAGCAGCTTGGCAGGGGCCGAGACCCAGTACTTC.

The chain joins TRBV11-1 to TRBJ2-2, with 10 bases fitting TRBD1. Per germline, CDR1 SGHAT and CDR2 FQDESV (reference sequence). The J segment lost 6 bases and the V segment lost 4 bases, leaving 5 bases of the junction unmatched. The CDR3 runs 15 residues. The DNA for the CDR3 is TGTGCCAGCAGCTCCCGACAGGGGGCGTCCGGGGAGCTGTTTTTT. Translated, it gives CASSSRQGASGELFF.

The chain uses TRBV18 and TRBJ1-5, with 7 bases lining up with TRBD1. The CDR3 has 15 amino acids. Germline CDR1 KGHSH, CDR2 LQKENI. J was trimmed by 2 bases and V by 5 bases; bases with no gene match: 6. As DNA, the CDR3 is TGTGCCAGCTCAATACAGGGGACGGGCAATCAGCCCCAGCATTTT. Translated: CASSIQGTGNQPQHF.

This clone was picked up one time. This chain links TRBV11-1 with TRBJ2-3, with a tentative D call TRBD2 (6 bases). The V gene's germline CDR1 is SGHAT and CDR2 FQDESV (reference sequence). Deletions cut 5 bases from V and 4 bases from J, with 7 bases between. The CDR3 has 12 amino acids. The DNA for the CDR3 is TGTGCCAGCAGCAGGGACTCAGATACGCAGTATTTT. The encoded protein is CASSRDSDTQYF.

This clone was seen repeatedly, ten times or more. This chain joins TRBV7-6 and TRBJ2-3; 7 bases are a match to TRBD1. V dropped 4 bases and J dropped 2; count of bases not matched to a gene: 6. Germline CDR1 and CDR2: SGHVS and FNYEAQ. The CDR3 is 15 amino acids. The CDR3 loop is CASSSIQGNTDTQYF. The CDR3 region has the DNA TGTGCCAGCAGCTCAATACAGGGGAACACAGATACGCAGTATTTT.

The CDR3 DNA reads as TGTGCCAGCTCTCAGGTTGACAGGGGGATCGCTCAGCCCCAGCATTTT. This encodes CASSQVDRGIAQPQHF. This chain uses TRBV18 with TRBJ1-5; 9 nucleotides align to TRBD1. The V and J ends lost 6 bases and 6 bases, in that order; junction bases with no gene match: 12. Germline V gene data show CDR1 as KGHSH and CDR2 as LQKENI. This CDR3 contains 16 residues.

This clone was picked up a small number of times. CDR3 in DNA: TGCGCCAGCAGCCAAGAAGCGGGTTCTGGGGCCAACGTCCTGACTTTC. It encodes CASSQEAGSGANVLTF. The chain uses TRBV4-3 and TRBJ2-6, with a weak D call TRBD2 (6 bases). Looked up from germline, CDR1 is LGHNA and CDR2 is YSLEER. The CDR3 covers 16 residues. Trimming took off 0 bases at V and 1 base at J, with 7 bases between the two ends.

CDR3 protein: CASSPRGGPETQYF. As DNA, the CDR3 is TGTGCCAGCAGCCCACGGGGGGGCCCGGAGACCCAGTACTTC. The chain couples TRBV9 to TRBJ2-5; TRBD2 matches 8 bases. V shed 4 bases and J 5 bases; nucleotides not matched to a gene: 7. The germline CDR1 and CDR2 sequences are SGDLS and YYNGEE. The CDR3 is 14 amino acids. Full variable domain (remainder filled in from reference TRBV9 and TRBJ2-5): DSGVTQTPKHLITATGQRVTLRCSPRSGDLSVYWYQQSLDQGLQFLIQYYNGEERAKGNILERFSAQQFPDLHSELNLSSLELGDSALYFCASSPRGGPETQYFGPGTRLLVL.

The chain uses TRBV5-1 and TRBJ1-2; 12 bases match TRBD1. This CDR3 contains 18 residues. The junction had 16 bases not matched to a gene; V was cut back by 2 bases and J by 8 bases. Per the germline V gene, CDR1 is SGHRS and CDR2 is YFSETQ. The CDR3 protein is CASSFGVLPGQGAQGYTF. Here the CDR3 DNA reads TGCGCCAGCAGCTTCGGAGTATTACCGGGACAGGGGGCGCAGGGCTACACCTTC.